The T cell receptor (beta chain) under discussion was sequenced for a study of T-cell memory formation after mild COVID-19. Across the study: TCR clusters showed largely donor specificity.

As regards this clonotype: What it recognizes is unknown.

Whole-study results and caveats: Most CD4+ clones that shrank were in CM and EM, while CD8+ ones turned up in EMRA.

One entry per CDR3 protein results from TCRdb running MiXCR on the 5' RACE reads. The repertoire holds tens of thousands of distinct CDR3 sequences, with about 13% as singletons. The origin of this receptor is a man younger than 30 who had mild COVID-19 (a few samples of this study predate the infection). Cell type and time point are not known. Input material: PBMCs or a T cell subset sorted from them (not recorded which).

The CDR3 bases are TGTGCCAGCAGCCCAAGGACGGGGGCAGATACGCAGTATTTT. The encoded protein is CASSPRTGADTQYF. The chain couples TRBV4-2 to TRBJ2-3; D is perhaps TRBD2 (6 bases). This CDR3 comprises 14 residues. V was cut by 4 bases and J by 4 bases, with 12 bases left in between. CDR1 and CDR2 from the germline V gene are LGHNA and YNFKEQ.